These 5 T cell receptor beta chains came from one sample sequenced in a study of technical replicates of blood from several donors. Profiled with immunoSEQ multiplex PCR; TCRdb holds only in-frame clones, not every one. Of 70,000 to 95,000 clones in the sample, approximately 97% are singletons; the top ten hold approximately 0.3%. The sequencing sample was made of T cells isolated from PBMCs. The source of these receptors is a human donor in good health.

The chain employs TRBV14 and TRBJ2-7; D is possibly TRBD2 (5 bases). V was cut by 8 bases and J by 6 bases, with 17 bases left in between. The germline gives CDR1 SGHDN, CDR2 FVKESK. The CDR3 length is 13 residues. The CDR3 DNA follows: TGTGCCAGCGGGGAGTTTAGCCTTCGCGAGCAGTACTTC. It codes for CASGEFSLREQYF.

This clone occurred once. The chain recombines TRBV6-1 with TRBJ2-7; 7 nucleotides align to TRBD2. Germline values: CDR1 MNHNS, CDR2 SASEGT. The ends lost 6 bases at V and 4 bases at J; junction bases unmatched: 6. The CDR3 is 13 residues long. The CDR3 region has the DNA TGTGCCAGCAGCCCTAGCGGTTTTTACGAGCAGTACTTC. It encodes CASSPSGFYEQYF.

The J gene is TRBJ2-3, the V gene TRBV7-9, with D unresolved. Germline V gene lookup returns CDR1 SEHNR and CDR2 FQNEAQ (reference sequence). The CDR3 extends over 17 amino acids. Trimming removed 3 bases from V and 2 bases from J, with 18 bases in between. Here the CDR3 DNA reads TGTGCCAGCAGCTTTCCGTACAGACAAGACAACACAGATACGCAGTATTTT. It codes for CASSFPYRQDNTDTQYF.

The chain employs TRBV4-1 and TRBJ2-7; 15 nucleotides line up with TRBD2. Germline CDR1 reads MGHRA; CDR2 reads YSYEKL. There are 19 residues in the CDR3. Losses at the gene ends were 1 base for V and 0 bases for J; bases not matched to a gene: 7. CDR3 residues: CASSQGNGLAGGPSYEQYF. The CDR3 coding sequence is TGCGCCAGCAGCCAAGGTAATGGACTAGCGGGAGGGCCCTCCTACGAGCAGTACTTC.

The chain joins TRBV7-6 to TRBJ2-5; no definite D call. V was pared by 1 base and J by 4 bases, with 4 bases between. Germline V gene lookup returns CDR1 SGHVS and CDR2 FNYEAQ. This CDR3 is 12 amino acids long. The CDR3 DNA is TGTGCCAGCAGCTTAGTCGGAGAGACCCAGTACTTC. It encodes CASSLVGETQYF.